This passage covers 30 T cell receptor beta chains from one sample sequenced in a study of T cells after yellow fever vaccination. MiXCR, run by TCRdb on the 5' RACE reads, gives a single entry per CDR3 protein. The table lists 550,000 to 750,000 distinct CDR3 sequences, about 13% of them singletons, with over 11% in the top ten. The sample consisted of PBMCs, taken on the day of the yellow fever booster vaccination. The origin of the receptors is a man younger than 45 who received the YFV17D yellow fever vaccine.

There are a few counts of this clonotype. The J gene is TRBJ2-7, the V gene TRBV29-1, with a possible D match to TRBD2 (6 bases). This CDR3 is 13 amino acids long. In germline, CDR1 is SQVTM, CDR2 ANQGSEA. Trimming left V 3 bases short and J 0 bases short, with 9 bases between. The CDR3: CSVEGLSSYEQYF. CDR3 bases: TGCAGCGTTGAGGGACTGAGCTCCTACGAGCAGTACTTC.

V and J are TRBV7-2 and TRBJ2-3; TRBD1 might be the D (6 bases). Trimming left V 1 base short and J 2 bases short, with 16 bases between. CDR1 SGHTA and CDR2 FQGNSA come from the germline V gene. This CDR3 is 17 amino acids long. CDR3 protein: CASSLGSTGPLTDTQYF. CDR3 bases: TGTGCCAGCAGCTTAGGCTCTACAGGGCCCCTCACAGATACGCAGTATTTT.

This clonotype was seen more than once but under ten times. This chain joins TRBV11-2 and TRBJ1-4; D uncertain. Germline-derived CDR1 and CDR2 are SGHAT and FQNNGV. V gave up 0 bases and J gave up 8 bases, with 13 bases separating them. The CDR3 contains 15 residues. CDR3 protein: CASSLEYASREKLFF. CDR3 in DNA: TGTGCCAGCAGCTTAGAATACGCCTCTCGGGAAAAACTGTTTTTT.

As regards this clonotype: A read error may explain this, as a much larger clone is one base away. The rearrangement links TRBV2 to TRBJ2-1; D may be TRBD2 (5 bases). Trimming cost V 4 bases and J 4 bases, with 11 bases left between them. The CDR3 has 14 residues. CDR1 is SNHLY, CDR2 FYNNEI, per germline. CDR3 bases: TGTGCCAGCAGTGCCTACCGGACTTACAATGAGCAGTTCTTC. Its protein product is CASSAYRTYNEQFF.

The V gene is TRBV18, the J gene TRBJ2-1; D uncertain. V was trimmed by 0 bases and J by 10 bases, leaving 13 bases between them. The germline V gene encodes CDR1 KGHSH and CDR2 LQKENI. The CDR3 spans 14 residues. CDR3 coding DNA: TGTGCCAGCTCACCACCGGGGAACCCCGAAGAGCAGTTCTTC. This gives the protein CASSPPGNPEEQFF.

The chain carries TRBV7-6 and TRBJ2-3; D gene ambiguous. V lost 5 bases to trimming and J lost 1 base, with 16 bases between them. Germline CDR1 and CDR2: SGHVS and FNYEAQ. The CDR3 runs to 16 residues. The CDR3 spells CASSQGIQGGTDTQYF. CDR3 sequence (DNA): TGTGCCAGCAGCCAAGGGATCCAAGGAGGCACAGATACGCAGTATTTT.

CDR3 coding DNA: TGCGCCAGCAGCTTCCAGGGTGCCACCGGGGAGCTGTTTTTT. This encodes CASSFQGATGELFF. The rearrangement links TRBV5-1 to TRBJ2-2, with D possibly being TRBD1 (5 bases). CDR3 length: 14 amino acids. V lost 2 bases and J 4 bases, leaving 9 bases between the germline ends. Germline CDR1 is SGHRS and CDR2 is YFSETQ.

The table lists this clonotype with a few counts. The CDR3 DNA sequence: TGTGCCAGCAGCCGGGGGACAGGGGACGACGAGCAGTACTTC. It is translated as CASSRGTGDDEQYF. This chain uses TRBV7-3 with TRBJ2-7; 10 bases map to TRBD1. The V and J ends lost 5 bases and 5 bases, in that order; junction bases with no gene match: 6. This CDR3 comprises 14 residues. Germline CDR1 and CDR2: SGHTA and FQGTGA.

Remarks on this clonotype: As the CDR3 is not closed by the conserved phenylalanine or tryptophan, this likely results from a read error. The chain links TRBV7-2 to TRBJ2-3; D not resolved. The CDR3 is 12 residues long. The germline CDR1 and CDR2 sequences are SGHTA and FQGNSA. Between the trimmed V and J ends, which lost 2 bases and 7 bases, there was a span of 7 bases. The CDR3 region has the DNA TGTGCCAGCAGCTTACTAGAGTATACGCAGTATTCT. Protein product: CASSLLEYTQYS.

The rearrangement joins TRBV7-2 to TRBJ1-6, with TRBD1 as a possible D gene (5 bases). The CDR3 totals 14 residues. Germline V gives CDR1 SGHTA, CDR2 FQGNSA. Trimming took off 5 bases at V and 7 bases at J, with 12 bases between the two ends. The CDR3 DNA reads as TGTGCCAGCAGCAGGGACCTCCCGAATTCACCCCTCCACTTT. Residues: CASSRDLPNSPLHF.

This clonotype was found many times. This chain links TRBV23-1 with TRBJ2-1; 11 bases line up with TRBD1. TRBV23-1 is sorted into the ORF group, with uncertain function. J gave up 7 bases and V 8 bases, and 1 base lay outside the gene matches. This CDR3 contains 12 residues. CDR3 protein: CASGTGGNEQFF. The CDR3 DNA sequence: TGCGCCAGCGGGACAGGGGGGAATGAGCAGTTCTTC.

The CDR3 protein is CASSATSGSAEQFF. In DNA, the CDR3 is TGTGCCAGCAGCGCGACTAGCGGGAGTGCTGAGCAGTTCTTC. This chain uses TRBV7-2 with TRBJ2-1; 12 bases are shared with TRBD2. V was clipped by 5 bases and J by 9 bases; unmatched bases: 5. CDR3 length equals 14 residues. Looked up from germline, CDR1 is SGHTA and CDR2 is FQGNSA.

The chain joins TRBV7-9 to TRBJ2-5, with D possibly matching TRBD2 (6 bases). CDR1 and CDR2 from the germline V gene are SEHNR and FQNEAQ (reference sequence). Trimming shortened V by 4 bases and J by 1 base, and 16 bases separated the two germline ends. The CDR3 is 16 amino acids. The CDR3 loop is CASSSFSTGGQETQYF. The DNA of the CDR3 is TGTGCCAGCAGCTCGTTTTCCACCGGGGGCCAAGAGACCCAGTACTTC.

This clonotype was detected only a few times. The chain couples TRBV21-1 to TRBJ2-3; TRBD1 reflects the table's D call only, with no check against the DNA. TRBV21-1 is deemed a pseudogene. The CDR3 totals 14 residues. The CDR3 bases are TGTGCCAGCGGGCGGGGGCCGTGCACAGATACGCAGTATTTT. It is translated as CASGRGPCTDTQYF.

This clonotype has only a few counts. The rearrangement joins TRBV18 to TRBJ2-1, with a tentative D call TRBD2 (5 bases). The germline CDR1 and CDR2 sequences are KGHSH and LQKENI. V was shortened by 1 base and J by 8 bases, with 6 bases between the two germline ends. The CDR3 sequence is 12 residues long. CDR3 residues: CASSPLEDEQFF. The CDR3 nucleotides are TGTGCCAGCTCACCACTGGAGGATGAGCAGTTCTTC.

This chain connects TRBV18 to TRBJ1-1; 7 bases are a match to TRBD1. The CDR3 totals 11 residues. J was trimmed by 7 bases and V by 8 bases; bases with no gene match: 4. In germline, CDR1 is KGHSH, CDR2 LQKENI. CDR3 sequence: CASQGGIEAFF. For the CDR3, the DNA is TGTGCCAGCCAGGGGGGAATTGAAGCTTTCTTT.

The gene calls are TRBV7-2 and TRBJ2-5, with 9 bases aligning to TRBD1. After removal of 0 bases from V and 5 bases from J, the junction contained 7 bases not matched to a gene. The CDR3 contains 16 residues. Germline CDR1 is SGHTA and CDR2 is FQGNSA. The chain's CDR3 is CASSLALDRGTETQYF. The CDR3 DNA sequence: TGTGCCAGCAGCTTAGCTCTGGACAGGGGCACCGAGACCCAGTACTTC.

The CDR3 DNA follows: TGTGCCAGCAGCCAACTGGGTCCCTACGAGCAGTACTTC. Translation: CASSQLGPYEQYF. The J gene is TRBJ2-7, the V gene TRBV3-1, with D unresolved. Germline V gene sequence: CDR1 LGHDT, CDR2 YNNKEL (reference sequence). CDR3 length: 13 residues. The ends were cut back, 2 bases at V and 2 bases at J, with 7 bases in the middle.

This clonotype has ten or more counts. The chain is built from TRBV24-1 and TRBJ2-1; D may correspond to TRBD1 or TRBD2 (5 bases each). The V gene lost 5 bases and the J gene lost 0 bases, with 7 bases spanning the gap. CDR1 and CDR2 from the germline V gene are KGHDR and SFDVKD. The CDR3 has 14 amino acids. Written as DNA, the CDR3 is TGTGCCACCAGTGCTGGGGGCTCCTACAATGAGCAGTTCTTC. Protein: CATSAGGSYNEQFF.

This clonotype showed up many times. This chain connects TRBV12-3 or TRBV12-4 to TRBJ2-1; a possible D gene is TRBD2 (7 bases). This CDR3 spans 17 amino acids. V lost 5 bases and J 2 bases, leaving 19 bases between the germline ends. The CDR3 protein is CASSGPGAGTTYNEQFF. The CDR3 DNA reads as TGTGCCAGCAGTGGACCGGGGGCGGGGACTACCTACAATGAGCAGTTCTTC.

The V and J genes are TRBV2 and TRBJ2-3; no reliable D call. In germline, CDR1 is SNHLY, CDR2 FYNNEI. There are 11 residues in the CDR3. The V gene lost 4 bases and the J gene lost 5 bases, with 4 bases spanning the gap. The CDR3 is CASSGQDTQYF. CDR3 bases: TGTGCCAGCAGTGGACAAGATACGCAGTATTTT.

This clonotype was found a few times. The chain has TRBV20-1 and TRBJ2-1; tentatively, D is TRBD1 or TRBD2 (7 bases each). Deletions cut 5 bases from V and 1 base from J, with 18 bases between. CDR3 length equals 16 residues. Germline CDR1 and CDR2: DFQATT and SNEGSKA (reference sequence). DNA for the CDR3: TGCAGTGCTCCACGTCCCCAGGGGGGGTCCTACAATGAGCAGTTCTTC. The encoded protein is CSAPRPQGGSYNEQFF.

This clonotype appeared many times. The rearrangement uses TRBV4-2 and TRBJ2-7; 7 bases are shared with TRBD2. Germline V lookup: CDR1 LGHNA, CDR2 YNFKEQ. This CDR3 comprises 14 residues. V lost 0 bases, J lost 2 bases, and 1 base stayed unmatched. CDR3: CASSQDLAAYEQYF. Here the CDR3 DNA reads TGTGCCAGCAGCCAAGATCTAGCGGCCTACGAGCAGTACTTC.

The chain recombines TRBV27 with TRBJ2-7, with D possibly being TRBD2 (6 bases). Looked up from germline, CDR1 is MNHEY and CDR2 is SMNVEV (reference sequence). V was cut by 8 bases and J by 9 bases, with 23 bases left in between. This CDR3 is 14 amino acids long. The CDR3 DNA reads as TGTGCCAGCTCCCTGACTAGGACCAATTTAGTGCAGTACTTC. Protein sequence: CASSLTRTNLVQYF.

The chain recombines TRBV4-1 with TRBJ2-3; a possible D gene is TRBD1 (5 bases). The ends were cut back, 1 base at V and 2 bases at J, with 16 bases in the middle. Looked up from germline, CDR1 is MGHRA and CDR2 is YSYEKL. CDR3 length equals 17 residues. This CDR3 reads CASSQGPDRQYTDTQYF. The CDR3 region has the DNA TGCGCCAGCAGCCAAGGCCCTGACAGACAATACACAGATACGCAGTATTTT.

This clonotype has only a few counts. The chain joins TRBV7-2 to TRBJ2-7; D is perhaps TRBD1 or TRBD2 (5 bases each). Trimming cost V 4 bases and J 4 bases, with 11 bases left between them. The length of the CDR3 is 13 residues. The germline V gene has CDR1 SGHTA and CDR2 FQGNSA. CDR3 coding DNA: TGTGCCAGCAGCTCCCGGGGCCAATACGAGCAGTACTTC. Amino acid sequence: CASSSRGQYEQYF.

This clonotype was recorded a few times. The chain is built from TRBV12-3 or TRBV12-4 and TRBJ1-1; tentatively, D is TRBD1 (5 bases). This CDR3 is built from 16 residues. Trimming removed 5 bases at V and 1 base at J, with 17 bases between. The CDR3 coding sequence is TGTGCCAGCAGTCCCAACCTTTACAGGAGGAACACTGAAGCTTTCTTT. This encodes CASSPNLYRRNTEAFF.

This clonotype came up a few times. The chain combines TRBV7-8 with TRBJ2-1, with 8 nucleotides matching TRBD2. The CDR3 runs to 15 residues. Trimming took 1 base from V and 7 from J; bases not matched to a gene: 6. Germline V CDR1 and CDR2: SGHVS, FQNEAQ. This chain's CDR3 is CASSLETGGRNEQFF. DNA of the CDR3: TGTGCCAGCAGCTTAGAGACGGGGGGGAGGAATGAGCAGTTCTTC. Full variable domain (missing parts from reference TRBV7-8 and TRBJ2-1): GAGVSQSPRYKVAKRGQDVALRCDPISGHVSLFWYQQALGQGPEFLTYFQNEAQLDKSGLPSDRFFAERPEGSVSTLKIQRTQQEDSAVYLCASSLETGGRNEQFFGPGTRLTVL.

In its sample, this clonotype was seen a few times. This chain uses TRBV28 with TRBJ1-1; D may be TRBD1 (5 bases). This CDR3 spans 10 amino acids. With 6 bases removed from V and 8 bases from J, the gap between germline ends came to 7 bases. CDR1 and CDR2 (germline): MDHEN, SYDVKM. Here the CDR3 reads CASSRQEAFF. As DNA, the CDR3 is TGTGCCAGCAGCAGACAGGAAGCTTTCTTT. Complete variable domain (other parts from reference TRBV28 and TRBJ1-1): DVKVTQSSRYLVKRTGEKVFLECVQDMDHENMFWYRQDPGLGLRLIYFSYDVKMKEKGDIPEGYSVSREKKERFSLILESASTNQTSMYLCASSRQEAFFGQGTRLTVV.

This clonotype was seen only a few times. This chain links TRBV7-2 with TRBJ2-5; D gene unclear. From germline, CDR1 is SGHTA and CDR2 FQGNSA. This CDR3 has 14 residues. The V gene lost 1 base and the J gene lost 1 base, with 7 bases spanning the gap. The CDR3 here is CASSLGEVQETQYF. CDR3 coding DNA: TGTGCCAGCAGCTTAGGGGAAGTCCAAGAGACCCAGTACTTC.